This is a list of T cell receptor beta chains from one sample in a study of siplizumab effects on memory and regulatory T cells. Their target antigens are unknown. Measured with immunoSEQ multiplex PCR; TCRdb has only the in-frame clones, and not every one. The sample lists approximately 12,000 clones, 40% occurring once. Sequenced input: CFSE-low (dividing) CD8+ T cells sorted from an allogeneic mixed lymphocyte reaction. The receptors originated from a human donor in good health; the cells came from an allogeneic mixed lymphocyte reaction. The CDR3 runs from the conserved cysteine through the conserved F or W. A D gene is named only where the DNA matches it firmly. Part of the rows lack a size; the others show once, few, many or a class for expanded clones.

D gene	clone size	V gene	J gene	CDR3 DNA	CDR3 protein
.	few	TRBV6-6	TRBJ2-2	TGTGCCAGCAGTTACGGCGCATCGAACACCGGGGAGCTGTTTTTT	CASSYGASNTGELFF
.	.	TRBV7-9	TRBJ2-7	TGTGCCAGCAGCTCTAATCGGGACAAGAACTCCTACGAGCAGTACTTC	CASSSNRDKNSYEQYF
.	.	TRBV11-2	TRBJ2-1	TGTGCCAGCAGCTTAGTAACGAATGAGCAGTTCTTC	CASSLVTNEQFF
.	few	TRBV27	TRBJ1-1	TGTGCCAGCAGTTCCCTTTTCGGAGGAGTCACTGAAGCTTTCTTT	CASSSLFGGVTEAFF
.	medium-sized	TRBV27	TRBJ2-3	TGTGCCAGCAGTTTAAGTCTGTCTAGCACAGATACGCAGTATTTT	CASSLSLSSTDTQYF
TRBD1	.	TRBV4-1	TRBJ1-6	TGCGCCAGCAGCCAGGACACCGGGACAGCATCACCCCTCCACTTT	CASSQDTGTASPLHF
.	few	TRBV4-1	TRBJ1-1	TGCGCCAGCAGCCAAGGGGGAATTGGGCTTAACACTGAAGCTTTCTTT	CASSQGGIGLNTEAFF
.	.	TRBV27	TRBJ2-7	TGTGCCAGCAGTTGGGGCAGTACCTACGAGCAGTACTTC	CASSWGSTYEQYF
TRBD1	.	TRBV10-3	TRBJ2-1	TGTGCCATCAGTGAGGGGACAGACAGTAGTAACAATGAGCAGTTCTTC	CAISEGTDSSNNEQFF
.	medium-sized	TRBV30	TRBJ2-1	TGTGCCTGGAGTGTGATAGGGAGTGAGCAGTTCTTC	CAWSVIGSEQFF
.	once	TRBV27	TRBJ2-1	TGTGCCAGCAGTTTCTGGGGAAATGAGCAGTTCTTC	CASSFWGNEQFF
.	few	TRBV5-4	TRBJ2-7	TGTGCCAGCAGCGAGGGCCCCCCGCCCCACGAGCAGTACTTC	CASSEGPPPHEQYF
TRBD1	.	TRBV23-1	TRBJ1-1	TGCGCCAGCAGTCATTGGGACAGGGAGGAAGGGAACACTGAAGCTTTCTTT	CASSHWDREEGNTEAFF
TRBD1	medium-sized	TRBV4-3	TRBJ2-7	TGCGCCAGCAGCCAAGAGTCAGCAACCGGGACAGGGGGCTACGAGCAGTACTTC	CASSQESATGTGGYEQYF
TRBD2	.	TRBV4-3	TRBJ2-7	TGCGCCAGCAGCCCAACCCGCGGGAGAACCTACGAGCAGTACTTC	CASSPTRGRTYEQYF
TRBD2	.	TRBV5-6	TRBJ2-2	TGTGCCAGCAGCTTGGTGATGAGCGGGGGGGCCGTCCGCGGGGAGCTGTTTTTT	CASSLVMSGGAVRGELFF
.	.	TRBV5-1	TRBJ1-4	TGCGCCAGCAGCGGGGACGTAACCGGTGAAAAACTGTTTTTT	CASSGDVTGEKLFF
.	.	TRBV6-5	TRBJ1-6	TGTGCCAGCAGTACACAGGTCTCCATTTCACCCCTCCACTTT	CASSTQVSISPLHF
TRBD2	few	TRBV2	TRBJ2-1	TGTGCCAGCAATGAAAGGACTAGTGGGGGTTCTGAGCAGTTCTTC	CASNERTSGGSEQFF
TRBD2	.	TRBV5-4	TRBJ2-1	TGTGCCAGCAGCTTGTCTAGCGGGATCCCCAATGAGCAGTTCTTC	CASSLSSGIPNEQFF
.	.	TRBV7-6	TRBJ2-1	TGTGCCAGCAGCCCCGGATACAATGAGCAGTTCTTC	CASSPGYNEQFF
.	.	TRBV7-8	TRBJ2-2	TGTGCCAGCAGCCAAACGGGCGGGGAGCTGTTTTTT	CASSQTGGELFF
TRBD2	few	TRBV19	TRBJ2-3	TGTGCCAGTAGTATTGACCTCGCTAGCGGGACTTCAGATACGCAGTATTTT	CASSIDLASGTSDTQYF
.	few	TRBV27	TRBJ1-3	TGTGCCAGCAGTTTATTTGCAGGGATGGACACCATATATTTT	CASSLFAGMDTIYF
.	few	TRBV9	TRBJ1-2	TGTGCCAGCAGCGTAGCCGGTTCCGGGGGGGATTCCTATGGCTACACCTTC	CASSVAGSGGDSYGYTF
.	few	TRBV6-5	TRBJ1-1	TGTGCCAGCATCGCGGGCACTGAAGCTTTCTTT	CASIAGTEAFF
.	few	TRBV29-1	TRBJ2-5	TGCAGCGTTGAAGATTGGAGCGGGCTGGGAGAGACCCAGTACTTC	CSVEDWSGLGETQYF
TRBD2	.	TRBV9	TRBJ2-3	TGTGTCAGCAGCGTAGGTCTAGCGGGACTCACAGATACGCAGTATTTT	CVSSVGLAGLTDTQYF
.	.	TRBV27	TRBJ1-2	TGTGCCAGCAGCCCTCTTCCGCCGGGATTCTATGGCTACACCTTC	CASSPLPPGFYGYTF
.	.	TRBV5-6	TRBJ2-7	TGTGCCAGCAGCCCCGTAGGGGGGGGAACCTACGAGCAGTACTTC	CASSPVGGGTYEQYF
.	.	TRBV10-3	TRBJ1-1	TGTGCCCCCCCTCGCGCAGGGATCCGCACTGAAGCTTTCTTT	CAPPRAGIRTEAFF
.	.	TRBV5-6	TRBJ2-7	TGTGCCAGCAGCTTAGGGGACTTGTCCTCCTACGAGCAGTACTTC	CASSLGDLSSYEQYF
TRBD2	.	TRBV4-3	TRBJ2-3	TGCGCCAGCAGCCAAGGGTCTACTAGCGCCACAGATACGCAGTATTTT	CASSQGSTSATDTQYF
TRBD2	many	TRBV12-5	TRBJ2-1	TGTGCTAGTGGTCAGGGACTAACCGGATCCTACAATGAGCAGTTCTTC	CASGQGLTGSYNEQFF
TRBD1	medium-sized	TRBV4-1	TRBJ1-5	TGCGCCAGCAGCCATACAGGGGGCAAGTATCAGCCCCAGCATTTT	CASSHTGGKYQPQHF
TRBD2	.	TRBV27	TRBJ2-5	TGTGCCAGCAGTTTATCGGTTGCGGGGGGATCAGAGACCCAGTACTTC	CASSLSVAGGSETQYF
.	.	TRBV7-9	TRBJ2-1	TGTGCCAGCAGCGCCACAGGGAGCTCCTACAATGAGCAGTTCTTC	CASSATGSSYNEQFF
.	.	TRBV27	TRBJ1-6	TGTGCCAGCAGTTTATCGGGTCCGGCTAATAATTCACCCCTCCACTTT	CASSLSGPANNSPLHF
TRBD1	.	TRBV10-1	TRBJ1-5	TGCGCCAGCGACAAAGTAATAGGGACAGGGAGGTTTCAGCCCCAGCATTTT	CASDKVIGTGRFQPQHF
.	few	TRBV30	TRBJ1-1	TGTGCCACTGAGCCCGGGGGCTTATTTGAAGCTTTCTTT	CATEPGGLFEAFF
TRBD2	.	TRBV7-2	TRBJ2-1	TGTGCCAGCAGCTTCGGGACTAGCAATGAGCAGTTCTTC	CASSFGTSNEQFF
.	.	TRBV2	TRBJ1-3	TGTGCCAGCATCGAAGGCGGCAGGGCCTCCGGAAACACCATATATTTT	CASIEGGRASGNTIYF
.	once	TRBV6-5	TRBJ2-3	TGTGCCAGCAGTTATCAGGGTTCGGGCACAGATACGCAGTATTTT	CASSYQGSGTDTQYF
.	.	TRBV4-1	TRBJ1-5	TGCGCCAGCAGCCAAGTTGGGTCAGGGTGGCAGCCCCAGCATTTT	CASSQVGSGWQPQHF
.	.	TRBV6-5	TRBJ2-1	TGTGCCAGCAGCCCGGACAAGTTTGGGCAGAATGAGCAGTTCTTC	CASSPDKFGQNEQFF
TRBD2	few	TRBV7-9	TRBJ2-3	TGTGCCAGCAGCTCTAGCGGAGCTAGCACAGATACGCAGTATTTT	CASSSSGASTDTQYF
.	.	TRBV6-6	TRBJ1-5	TGTGCCAGCAGTCAAGGACAGTTAAATCAGCCCCAGCATTTT	CASSQGQLNQPQHF
.	.	TRBV6-5	TRBJ1-2	TGTGCCAGCAGCCTTCAGGGTGATGGCTACACCTTC	CASSLQGDGYTF
TRBD1	once	TRBV6-6	TRBJ2-1	TGTGCCAGCAGCCCGACAGGGGCCCACAATGAGCAGTTCTTC	CASSPTGAHNEQFF
TRBD2	.	TRBV30	TRBJ2-5	TGTGCCTGGGATCATAGCGGGGGGGCAGAGACCCAGTACTTC	CAWDHSGGAETQYF